This T cell receptor (beta chain) was captured by sequencing in a study of CD4 T cells in relation to SARS-CoV-2 and coronaviruses. Study summary: After about nine days of antigen culture, PBMC TCR beta CDR3s were sequenced.

The unexposed donors gave CD4+ T cells in about 2010-2019, prior to COVID-19. CD4+ T cells were isolated from the cells after more than nine days of culture. Remarks on this clone: Antigen: not known.

Some clones are missing from TCRdb's copy, which holds only in-frame ones; the method was immunoSEQ multiplex PCR. The repertoire holds 9,500 to 11,000 clones, with less than 80% as singletons. Trimming stripped 6 bases from V and 0 bases from J, with 15 bases between. Germline lookup yields CDR1 SNHLY and CDR2 FYNNEI. The CDR3 contains 15 residues. General observations from the study: No crossreactivity against non-spike viral proteins was tested here. In around three fifths of donors, memory CD4+ clonotypes crossrecognized SARS-CoV-2 and at least one common cold coronavirus spike.

This TCR derives from a human donor in good health. This chain connects TRBV2 to TRBJ2-7, with no clear D. The sample consisted of CD4+ T cells from PBMCs, cultured in vitro. The CDR3 spells CASRSPWGNSYEQYF. DNA for the CDR3: TGTGCCAGCAGATCCCCCTGGGGTAACTCCTACGAGCAGTACTTC.